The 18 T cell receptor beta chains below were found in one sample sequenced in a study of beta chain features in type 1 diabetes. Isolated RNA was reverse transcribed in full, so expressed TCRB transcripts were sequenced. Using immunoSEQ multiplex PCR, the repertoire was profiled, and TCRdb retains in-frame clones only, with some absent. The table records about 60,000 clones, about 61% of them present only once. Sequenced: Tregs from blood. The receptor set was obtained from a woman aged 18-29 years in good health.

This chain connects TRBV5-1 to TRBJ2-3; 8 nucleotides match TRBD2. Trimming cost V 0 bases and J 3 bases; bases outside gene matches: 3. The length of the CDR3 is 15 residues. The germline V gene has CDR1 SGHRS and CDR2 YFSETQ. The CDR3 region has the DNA TGCGCCAGCAGCTTGGGGACTAGCAAAACAGATACGCAGTATTTT. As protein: CASSLGTSKTDTQYF.

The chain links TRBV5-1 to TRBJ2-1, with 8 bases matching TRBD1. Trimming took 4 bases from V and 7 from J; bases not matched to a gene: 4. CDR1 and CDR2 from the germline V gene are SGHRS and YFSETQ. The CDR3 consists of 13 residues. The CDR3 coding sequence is TGCGCCAGCAGCCCGTACAGGGGGAATGAGCAGTTCTTC. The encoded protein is CASSPYRGNEQFF.

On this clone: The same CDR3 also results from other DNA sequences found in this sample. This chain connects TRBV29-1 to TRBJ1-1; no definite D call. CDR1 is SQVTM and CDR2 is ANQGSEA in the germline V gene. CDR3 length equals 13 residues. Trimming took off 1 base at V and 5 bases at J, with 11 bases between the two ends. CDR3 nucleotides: TGCAGCGTTGAAGGAAAACACTATACTGAAGCTTTCTTT. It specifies CSVEGKHYTEAFF.

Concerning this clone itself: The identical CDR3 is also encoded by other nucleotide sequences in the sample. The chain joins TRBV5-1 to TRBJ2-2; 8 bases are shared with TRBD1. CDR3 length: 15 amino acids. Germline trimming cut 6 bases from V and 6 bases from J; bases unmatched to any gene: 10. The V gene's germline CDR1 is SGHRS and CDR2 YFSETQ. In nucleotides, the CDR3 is TGCGCCAGCACCCGGCGACAGGGGAGCCCCGGGGAGCTGTTTTTT. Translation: CASTRRQGSPGELFF.

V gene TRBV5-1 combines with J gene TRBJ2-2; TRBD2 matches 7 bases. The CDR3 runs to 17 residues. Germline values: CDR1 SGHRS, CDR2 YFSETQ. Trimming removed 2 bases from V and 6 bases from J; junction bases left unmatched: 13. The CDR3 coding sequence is TGCGCCAGCAGCTTCCTGGGAGGGAAAGCCTTCGCCGGGGAGCTGTTTTTT. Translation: CASSFLGGKAFAGELFF.

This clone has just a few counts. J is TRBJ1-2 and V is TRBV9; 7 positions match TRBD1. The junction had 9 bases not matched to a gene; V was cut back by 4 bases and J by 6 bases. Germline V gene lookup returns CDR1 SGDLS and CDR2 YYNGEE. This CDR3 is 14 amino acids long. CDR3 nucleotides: TGTGCCAGCAGCCCTACGGCAGGGGGTGATGGCTACACCTTC. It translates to CASSPTAGGDGYTF. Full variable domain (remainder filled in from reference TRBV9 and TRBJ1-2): DSGVTQTPKHLITATGQRVTLRCSPRSGDLSVYWYQQSLDQGLQFLIQYYNGEERAKGNILERFSAQQFPDLHSELNLSSLELGDSALYFCASSPTAGGDGYTFGSGTRLTVV.

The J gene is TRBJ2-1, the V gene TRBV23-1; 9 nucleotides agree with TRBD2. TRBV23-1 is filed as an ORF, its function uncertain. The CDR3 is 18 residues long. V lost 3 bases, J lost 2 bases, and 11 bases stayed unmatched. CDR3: CASSHLFGSGRAYNEQFF. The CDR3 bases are TGCGCCAGCAGTCATCTCTTTGGTAGCGGGAGAGCCTACAATGAGCAGTTCTTC.

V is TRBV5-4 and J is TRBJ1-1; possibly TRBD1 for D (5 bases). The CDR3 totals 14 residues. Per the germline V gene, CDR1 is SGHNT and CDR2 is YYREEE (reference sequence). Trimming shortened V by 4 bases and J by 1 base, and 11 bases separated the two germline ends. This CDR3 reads CASSVQTANTEAFF. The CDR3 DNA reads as TGTGCCAGCAGCGTTCAGACAGCGAACACTGAAGCTTTCTTT.

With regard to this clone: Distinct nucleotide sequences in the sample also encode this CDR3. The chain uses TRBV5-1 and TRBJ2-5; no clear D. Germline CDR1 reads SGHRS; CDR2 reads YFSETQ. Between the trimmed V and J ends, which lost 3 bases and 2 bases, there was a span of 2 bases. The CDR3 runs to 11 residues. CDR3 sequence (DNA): TGCGCCAGCAGCTCACAAGAGACCCAGTACTTC. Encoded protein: CASSSQETQYF.

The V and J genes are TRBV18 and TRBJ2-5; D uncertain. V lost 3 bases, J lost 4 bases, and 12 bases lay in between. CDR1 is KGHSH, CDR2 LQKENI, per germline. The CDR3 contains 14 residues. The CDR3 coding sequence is TGTGCCAGCTCACCCCGACAAGAACCAGAGACCCAGTACTTC. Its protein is CASSPRQEPETQYF.

This CDR3 is CAIRAQGEAFF. In DNA, the CDR3 is TGTGCCATCAGGGCCCAGGGAGAAGCTTTCTTT. The gene calls are TRBV10-3 and TRBJ1-1; tentative D call: TRBD1 (5 bases). V was trimmed by 6 bases and J by 8 bases, leaving 10 bases between them. Germline assignment: CDR1 ENHRY and CDR2 SYGVKD. The length of the CDR3 is 11 residues.

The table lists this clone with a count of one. CDR3 sequence: CASSSDRGIYGYTF. The CDR3 DNA is TGTGCCAGCAGCAGTGACAGGGGGATATATGGCTACACCTTC. The rearrangement joins TRBV5-4 to TRBJ1-2, with 9 bases matching TRBD1. V gave up 4 bases and J gave up 5 bases; unmatched junction bases: 6. Germline V gene data show CDR1 as SGHNT and CDR2 as YYREEE (reference sequence). The CDR3 loop spans 14 amino acids.

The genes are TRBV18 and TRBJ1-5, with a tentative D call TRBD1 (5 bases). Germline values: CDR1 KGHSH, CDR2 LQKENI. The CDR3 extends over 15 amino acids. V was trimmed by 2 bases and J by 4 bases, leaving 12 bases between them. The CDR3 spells CASSPLGAGNQPQHF. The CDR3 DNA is TGTGCCAGCTCACCATTAGGGGCTGGGAATCAGCCCCAGCATTTT.

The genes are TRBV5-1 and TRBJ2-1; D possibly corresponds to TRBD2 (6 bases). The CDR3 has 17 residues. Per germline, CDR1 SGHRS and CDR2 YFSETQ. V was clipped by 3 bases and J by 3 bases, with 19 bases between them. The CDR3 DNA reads TGCGCCAGCAGCTCGGGATCGCTTGCGGGGATCTACAATGAGCAGTTCTTC. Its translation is CASSSGSLAGIYNEQFF.

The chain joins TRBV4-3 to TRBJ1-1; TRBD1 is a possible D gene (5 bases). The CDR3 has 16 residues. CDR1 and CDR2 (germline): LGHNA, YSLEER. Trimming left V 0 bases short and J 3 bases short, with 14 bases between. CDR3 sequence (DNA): TGCGCCAGCAGCCAAGAAAGTAGGGACTGGGACACTGAAGCTTTCTTT. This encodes CASSQESRDWDTEAFF.

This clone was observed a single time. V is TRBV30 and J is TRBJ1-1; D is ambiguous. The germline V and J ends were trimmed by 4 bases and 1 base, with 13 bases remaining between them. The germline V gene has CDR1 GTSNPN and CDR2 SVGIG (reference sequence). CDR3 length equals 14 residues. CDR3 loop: CAWTIPPGNTEAFF. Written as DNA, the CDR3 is TGTGCCTGGACTATCCCCCCAGGGAACACTGAAGCTTTCTTT.

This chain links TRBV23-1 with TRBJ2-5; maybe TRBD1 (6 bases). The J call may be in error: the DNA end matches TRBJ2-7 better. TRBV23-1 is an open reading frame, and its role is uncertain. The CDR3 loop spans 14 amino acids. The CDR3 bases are TGCGCCAGCAGCTTGGGGCCCAGGGGCCCCGAGCAGTACTTC. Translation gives CASSLGPRGPEQYF.

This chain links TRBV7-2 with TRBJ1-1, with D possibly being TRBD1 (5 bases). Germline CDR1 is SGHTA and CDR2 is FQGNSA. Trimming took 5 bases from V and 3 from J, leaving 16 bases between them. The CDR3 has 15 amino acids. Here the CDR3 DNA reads TGTGCCAGCAGCATAAGTGGGGGAGGGGACACTGAAGCTTTCTTT. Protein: CASSISGGGDTEAFF.